Here is one T cell receptor beta chain with its context. This clonotype was seen many times. Its antigen is unknown. No base quality values were provided; no much bigger clone lies one nucleotide off. The data originate from a study of molecular identifiers for immune sequencing clone quantification (dated by TCRdb to the late 2010s). For the study in its entirety: For a replicate experiment, RNA from around 20,000 or 99,000 naive CD8 T cells was divided into five aliquots, and four of the five aliquots were sequenced. The study was a methods study using CD8 T cells to benchmark molecular-identifier clustering-based TCR repertoire sequencing (MIDCIRS) and TCR RNA copy counting. Broader findings and caveats from the paper: In CMV-specific effector cells, over 99% of molecules were held by clones above 20 RNA copies, whereas under 1% of molecules were held by such clones in naive cells. The naive libraries included spiked-in Jurkat TCR RNA (over nine copies' worth), and this RNA is not part of the donor repertoire. A single cell's worth of spiked-in Jurkat TCR RNA was reported detectable even among 850,000 to 1,000,000 naive CD8 T cells. When barcode sub-clustering was omitted, TCR diversity was inflated by chimeric consensus sequences, with chimeras reaching as high as 47%. Highly expanded clone sizes could be underestimated if identical TCR molecules share a barcode. Modeling gave 3 to 3.5 recovered TCR RNA copies per cell versus approximately 11 by digital PCR, implying approximately 30% capture efficiency.

Trimming takes 8 bases from V and 4 bases from J, and the germline ends sit 13 bases apart. The germline V gene (reference sequence) supplies CDR1 MNHNY and CDR2 SVGAGI. The CDR3 sequence holds 13 residues, the cysteine and phenylalanine included. Only the CDR3 DNA is retained, 39 bases long and in frame from the first base. Libraries of naive CD8 T cells were generated from about 20,000 to 1,000,000 sorted cells, with 10%, 30% or 50% of the purified RNA used. Naive CD8 T cells, defined as CD8+CD4-CCR7+CD45RA+, were FACS-sorted into RLT Plus buffer on a BD FACSAria II. To test detection sensitivity, Jurkat RNA equivalent to more than 9 TCR copies was spiked into samples of roughly 20,000-1,100,000 naive CD8 T cells. CD8 T cells were enriched with RosetteSep CD8+ T Cell Enrichment Cocktail and Ficoll-Paque, followed by ACK red cell lysis. The library was made by PCR. The sequencer was an Illumina HiSeq 4000. Bulk TCR libraries were made following a previously described method, with the TCR primers given in Table S5. Total RNA was purified with the Qiagen AllPrep DNA/RNA kit. Before analysis, reads from multiple sequencing runs of the same library were pooled. In the authors' own workflow: Only reads with exact TCR constant sequence were kept, trimmed to 150 nt, and grouped by their 12-nt molecular barcodes. Reads in each barcode group were sub-clustered using a 15% Levenshtein threshold, and a quality-weighted consensus sequence was built for each RNA molecule. Non-functional sequences were excluded, and lower-count sequences lying one edit away from another sequence were also excluded. On the basis of fitting two negative binomial distributions, barcode sub-clusters with fewer than 20% of the maximum read count were discarded. TCRdb reprocessing: public reads trimmed at Q25 with fastp, clones called with MiXCR, in-frame beta chains kept. Here each entry gathers all rows of one CDR3 protein and keeps the most common genes and DNA. These V and J calls derive from TCRdb rather than the authors' analysis. Present in this sample are around 65,000 distinct CDR3 sequences, around a sixth of which were seen just once. Jointly, the top ten make up under 1.5% of the sample.

The sequencing input was naive CD8+ T cells from blood, with Jurkat cell RNA spiked in. What the cell subset or site label conveys for this sample: FACS-sorted CD8+CD4-CCR7+CD45RA+ naive T cells. In this chain, TRBV6-6 is recombined with TRBJ2-3, and the D gene may be TRBD1, 5 bases matching. This clonotype was obtained from a human donor in good health. Some libraries in this study had Jurkat cell RNA spiked in. The sequenced DNA is TGTGCCAGCGGCGCCACCAGGGCAGATACGCAGTATTTT. Its protein product is CASGATRADTQYF.